One sample yielded the 15 T cell receptor beta chains listed below, sequenced in a study of neoadjuvant anti-PD-1 for oral cavity cancer. Repertoires were generated with immunoSEQ multiplex PCR, while TCRdb's copy carries only in-frame clones and drops some. The repertoire holds some 10,000 clones, with about 60% as singletons. Time point: after neoadjuvant nivolumab, at surgical resection. The material sequenced was PBMCs, taken after nivolumab (anti-PD-1) treatment. The receptors come from a person between 35 and 79 years old with oral cavity squamous cell carcinoma.

V usage is TRBV7-9 and J usage is TRBJ2-1, with 7 bases matching TRBD2. This CDR3 spans 18 amino acids. The ends lost 1 base at V and 2 bases at J; junction bases unmatched: 11. From germline, CDR1 is SEHNR and CDR2 FQNEAQ (reference sequence). The CDR3 bases are TGTGCCAGCAGCTTAGGGGCGGGCGGGAGATCAACCTACAATGAGCAGTTCTTC. Translating it yields CASSLGAGGRSTYNEQFF.

The V gene is TRBV27, the J gene TRBJ1-2, with 8 bases fitting TRBD1. J gave up 0 bases and V 7 bases, and 7 bases lay outside the gene matches. This CDR3 region has 15 residues. Germline CDR1 MNHEY, CDR2 SMNVEV (reference sequence). The CDR3 loop reads CASKETGGSNYGYTF. The DNA of the CDR3 is TGTGCCAGCAAAGAAACAGGGGGATCTAACTATGGCTACACCTTC.

The chain joins TRBV5-1 to TRBJ2-3; 8 bases are a match to TRBD2. CDR1 and CDR2 (germline): SGHRS, YFSETQ. This CDR3 has 16 amino acids. V shed 4 bases and J 9 bases; nucleotides not matched to a gene: 16. The CDR3 loop reads CASSVEGGTRIKTQYF. The CDR3 DNA reads as TGCGCCAGCAGCGTAGAGGGGGGGACTAGAATTAAAACGCAGTATTTT.

CDR3 protein: CASSQDPRGRGSGNTIYF. As DNA, the CDR3 is TGCGCCAGCAGCCAAGACCCTCGGGGGAGGGGCTCTGGAAACACCATATATTTT. This chain links TRBV4-1 with TRBJ1-3, with TRBD1 as a possible D gene (5 bases). The CDR3 extends over 18 amino acids. The germline CDR1 and CDR2 sequences are MGHRA and YSYEKL. V dropped 0 bases and J dropped 0 bases, with 15 bases sitting between them.

This chain joins TRBV5-1 and TRBJ1-1; D gene unclear. Germline lookup yields CDR1 SGHRS and CDR2 YFSETQ. The ends were cut back, 3 bases at V and 4 bases at J, with 13 bases in the middle. This CDR3 has 14 residues. The CDR3 is CASSWEEGSTEAFF. CDR3 nucleotides: TGCGCCAGCAGCTGGGAAGAGGGTTCCACTGAAGCTTTCTTT.

The rearrangement uses TRBV5-1 and TRBJ1-5; 9 bases map to TRBD1. This CDR3 has 15 residues. Germline V gene sequence: CDR1 SGHRS, CDR2 YFSETQ. Trimming at V came to 4 bases and at J to 4 bases, leaving 6 bases not matched to a gene. CDR3 nucleotide sequence: TGCGCCAGCAGCACGGGACAGGGCGATAATCAGCCCCAGCATTTT. This encodes CASSTGQGDNQPQHF.

V usage is TRBV19 and J usage is TRBJ1-1; 7 nucleotides align to TRBD1. This CDR3 is built from 14 residues. Germline V lookup: CDR1 LNHDA, CDR2 SQIVND (reference sequence). With 5 bases clipped from V and 1 base from J, the junction kept 4 bases outside the gene matches. In DNA form, the CDR3 reads TGTGCCAGTAGTTTGGGACAGACGAACACTGAAGCTTTCTTT. Its protein is CASSLGQTNTEAFF.

This clone was seen more than once but under ten times. A read error may account for a junction end that differs from germline. The V call is TRBV28, the J call TRBJ1-5; weak D call: TRBD1 (6 bases). CDR1 is MDHEN, CDR2 SYDVKM, per germline. The CDR3 extends over 14 amino acids. DNA of the CDR3: TGTGCCAGCAGAGCGAACAGGGCCCATCATCCCCAGCATTTT. This gives the protein CASRANRAHHPQHF.

The genes are TRBV5-1 and TRBJ1-4; D is uncertain. The CDR3 is made up of 15 amino acids. The germline V and J ends were trimmed by 3 bases and 11 bases, with 20 bases remaining between them. Germline CDR1 reads SGHRS; CDR2 reads YFSETQ. CDR3: CASSSSPADGGKLFF. The CDR3 bases are TGCGCCAGCAGCTCATCTCCTGCGGACGGAGGGAAACTGTTTTTT.

V and J are TRBV6-6 and TRBJ1-2, with TRBD1 identical over 8 bases. With 0 bases clipped from V and 6 bases from J, the junction kept 3 bases outside the gene matches. CDR1 MNHNY and CDR2 SVGAGI come from the germline V gene (reference sequence). This CDR3 contains 14 residues. The CDR3: CASSYSWTGNGYTF. Here the CDR3 DNA reads TGTGCCAGCAGTTACTCGTGGACAGGGAATGGCTACACCTTC.

This chain connects TRBV4-2 to TRBJ1-4; D gene unclear. The CDR3 runs 12 residues. Germline lookup yields CDR1 LGHNA and CDR2 YNFKEQ. V lost 0 bases and J lost 14, with 10 bases in between. The CDR3 reads CASSQEAAKLFF. The CDR3 nucleotides read TGTGCCAGCAGCCAAGAAGCGGCTAAGCTGTTTTTT.

In this sample, this clone turned up a few times. The genes are TRBV5-6 and TRBJ2-1; D unclear. The length of the CDR3 is 14 residues. V was trimmed by 4 bases and J by 7 bases, leaving 15 bases between them. Per germline, CDR1 SGHDT and CDR2 YYEEEE. The CDR3 DNA reads TGTGCCAGCAGCAAGACAACCCTTTTAAATGAGCAGTTCTTC. Its translation: CASSKTTLLNEQFF.

V and J are TRBV7-9 and TRBJ1-2; D is uncertain. Germline CDR1 and CDR2: SEHNR and FQNEAQ (reference sequence). The length of the CDR3 is 17 residues. Between the trimmed V and J ends, which lost 1 base and 0 bases, there was a span of 15 bases. The CDR3 sequence: CASSLGGSRTSNYGYTF. CDR3 DNA: TGTGCCAGCAGCTTAGGAGGTTCCAGGACCTCTAACTATGGCTACACCTTC. Drawing the rest from reference TRBV7-9 and TRBJ1-2, the complete variable domain is DTGVSQNPRHKITKRGQNVTFRCDPISEHNRLYWYRQTLGQGPEFLTYFQNEAQLEKSRLLSDRFSAERPKGSFSTLEIQRTEQGDSAMYLCASSLGGSRTSNYGYTFGSGTRLTVV.

This chain joins TRBV5-1 and TRBJ2-3, with 7 bases fitting TRBD1. V was clipped by 0 bases and J by 7 bases; unmatched bases: 5. The CDR3 has 14 residues. Germline CDR1 SGHRS, CDR2 YFSETQ. CDR3 residues: CASSLGQGTNTQYF. The CDR3 DNA reads as TGCGCCAGCAGCTTGGGACAGGGTACTAATACGCAGTATTTT. The entire variable domain, with the rest obtained from reference TRBV5-1 and TRBJ2-3, is as follows: KAGVTQTPRYLIKTRGQQVTLSCSPISGHRSVSWYQQTPGQGLQFLFEYFSETQRNKGNFPGRFSGRQFSNSRSEMNVSTLELGDSALYLCASSLGQGTNTQYFGPGTRLTVL.

CDR3 DNA sequence: TGTGCCATCGGGGGGCTGGGCGGCACCGGGGAGCTGTTTTTT. Translating it yields CAIGGLGGTGELFF. The V call is TRBV6-5, the J call TRBJ2-2; TRBD2 might be the D (7 bases). Trimming took off 10 bases at V and 4 bases at J, with 16 bases between the two ends. Germline V gives CDR1 MNHEY, CDR2 SVGAGI. The CDR3 spans 14 residues.